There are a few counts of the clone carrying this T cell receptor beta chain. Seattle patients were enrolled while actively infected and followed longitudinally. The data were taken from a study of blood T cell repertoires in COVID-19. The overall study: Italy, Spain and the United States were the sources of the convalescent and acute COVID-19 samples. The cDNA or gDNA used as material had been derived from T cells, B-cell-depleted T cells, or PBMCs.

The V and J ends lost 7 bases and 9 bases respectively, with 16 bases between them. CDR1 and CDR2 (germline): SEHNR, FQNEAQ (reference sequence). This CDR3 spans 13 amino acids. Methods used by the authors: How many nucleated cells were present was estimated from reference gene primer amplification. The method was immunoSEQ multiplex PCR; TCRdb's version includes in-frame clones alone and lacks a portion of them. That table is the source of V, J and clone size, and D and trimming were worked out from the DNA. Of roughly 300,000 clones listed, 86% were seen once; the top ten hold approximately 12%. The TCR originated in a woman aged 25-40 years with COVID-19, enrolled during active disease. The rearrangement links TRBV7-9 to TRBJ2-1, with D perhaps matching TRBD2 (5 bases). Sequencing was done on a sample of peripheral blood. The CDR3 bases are TGTGCCAGCACAGAACTAGGACCCCCTGAGCAGTTCTTC. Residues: CASTELGPPEQFF.